These T cell receptor beta chains were read from a single sample in a study of T cell changes during pregnancy in multiple sclerosis. Assay: immunoSEQ multiplex PCR; the TCRdb copy retains only in-frame clones and omits some. The table includes some 60,000 clones, about 88% detected once. The specimen comprised peripheral blood, sampled in the first trimester of pregnancy. The receptors stem from a female donor in good health, enrolled as a control in a pregnancy study. The CDR3 runs from the conserved cysteine through the conserved F or W. Expanded clones are given a class, and other clones once, few, many or no size at all.

V gene: TRBV6-5; clone size: NA; CDR3 protein: CASSYSGLPGYEQYF
V gene: TRBV14; clone size: once; CDR3 protein: CASSLQVGDTQYF
V gene: TRBV5-1; clone size: NA; CDR3 protein: CASSLSILTGSGNTIYF
V gene: TRBV7-2; clone size: few; CDR3 protein: CASSLVAGYGDGYTF
V gene: TRBV11-3; clone size: NA; CDR3 protein: CASSALSSTDTQYF
V gene: TRBV11-3; clone size: NA; CDR3 protein: CASSLVSYEQYF
V gene: TRBV28; clone size: NA; CDR3 protein: CASSLRTGGRSGYTF
V gene: TRBV7-3; clone size: NA; CDR3 protein: CASSPGEGWKTQYF
V gene: TRBV29-1; clone size: NA; CDR3 protein: CSVGTGDTDTQYF
V gene: TRBV7-2; clone size: NA; CDR3 protein: CASSLTGGVGTDTQYF
V gene: TRBV25-1; clone size: NA; CDR3 protein: CASSERGYEQYF
V gene: TRBV11-2; clone size: NA; CDR3 protein: CASRGDRDSYEQYF
V gene: TRBV14; clone size: NA; CDR3 protein: CASSLTYNSPLHF
V gene: TRBV4-1; clone size: NA; CDR3 protein: CASSQGSRRSYEQYF
V gene: TRBV10-1; clone size: NA; CDR3 protein: CANPTDDSNQPQHF
V gene: TRBV4-1; clone size: NA; CDR3 protein: CASSQDGRLYTF
V gene: TRBV5-1; clone size: NA; CDR3 protein: CASRRDSYEQYF